This TCR beta chain emerged from a study of T cell changes during pregnancy in multiple sclerosis (dated by TCRdb to the late 2010s). For the study in its entirety: In women with multiple sclerosis, the researchers looked at how the T cell repertoire shifted as pregnancy progressed.

In its sample, this clone was seen a few times. No antigen is known for it. It has no much larger one-base neighbor in the sample; base qualities were not kept. Library creation used the immunoSEQ multiplex PCR assay. The clones in this table, taken by TCRdb from immuneACCESS, are in-frame only. Not every clone is retained; where verified, under half of the shortfall comes from an unresolved V gene, and the cause of the rest is unknown. A total of approximately 60,000 clones appear in this sample, roughly 93% of them only once. The ten top clones hold about 1.5% of the sample. V is clipped by 7 bases and J by 2 bases, and the sequence between their germline boundaries is 14 bases long. Sequences MNHNY (CDR1) and SVGAGI (CDR2) are obtained from the germline V gene (reference sequence). From the cysteine through the phenylalanine, the CDR3 covers 14 amino acids. Solely the CDR3 DNA is kept, with 42 bases framed from the first base.

This TCR was sampled from a female donor with multiple sclerosis, enrolled in a pregnancy study. The receptor chain draws on TRBV6-6 and TRBJ1-2; the D gene is perhaps TRBD1, on 6 matching bases. Source: peripheral blood, taken in the second trimester of pregnancy. The nucleotides are TGTGCCAGCACTTCCCAGGGGCGGAACTATGGCTACACCTTC. It codes for CASTSQGRNYGYTF.